This T cell receptor beta chain is drawn from a study of T-cell memory formation after mild COVID-19. The wider study: Among the donors, TCR clusters were largely specific to each donor.

The CDR3 is 19 amino acids. The V gene end was trimmed by 5 bases and the J gene end by 1 base; junction bases not matched to a gene: 13. CDR1 and CDR2 from the germline V gene are SEHNR and FQNEAQ (reference sequence). Of note for this clonotype: Its antigen is undetermined.

The study, taken as a whole, reports: Cross-reactive memory apparently joined, as some responding clones appeared in pre-infection memory. CD4+ contracting clones were found mainly in CM and EM, and CD8+ ones in EMRA.

Constant-segment primers served in 5'RACE that generated TCR alpha and TCR beta cDNA libraries bearing sample barcodes and UMIs. TCRdb re-called the 5' RACE reads with MiXCR, one entry per CDR3 protein. The sample yields more than 80,000 distinct CDR3 sequences, around 12% seen once. The receptor was derived from an adult woman who had mild COVID-19 (a few samples of this study predate the infection). Cell type and time point are not known. The rearrangement joins TRBV7-9 to TRBJ2-2; 10 nucleotides agree with TRBD1. The source material was PBMCs or a T cell subset sorted from them (not recorded which). CDR3 DNA sequence: TGTGCCAGCAGCCCCACATTCAGGACAGGGGGACAGAACACCGGGGAGCTGTTTTTT. Its translation: CASSPTFRTGGQNTGELFF. Looking up the rest from reference TRBV7-9 and TRBJ2-2 gives the full variable domain: DTGVSQNPRHKITKRGQNVTFRCDPISEHNRLYWYRQTLGQGPEFLTYFQNEAQLEKSRLLSDRFSAERPKGSFSTLEIQRTEQGDSAMYLCASSPTFRTGGQNTGELFFGEGSRLTVL.